The 32 T cell receptor beta chains presented below share a single source sample, sequenced in a study of vaccination and CD4 T cells after COVID-19. At the Johns Hopkins FTIC core, DNA taken from cultured CD4+ T cells was sequenced by way of the Oncomine TCR Beta short-read assay. TCRdb redid the calling of the PCR reads with MiXCR, one entry per CDR3 protein. The sample has 20,000 to 25,000 distinct CDR3 sequences, 70% seen once; the top ten hold about 9%. Treatment noted: approximately 9-day PBMC culture with coronavirus spike peptide pools or control peptides (ViraFEST assay). Antigen specificity for these receptors is unknown. Sequencing used CD4+ T cells from blood, cultured in vitro. Every receptor here comes from a human donor who had recovered from COVID-19.

V and J are TRBV24-1 and TRBJ2-3; tentatively, D is TRBD1 (5 bases). V dropped 5 bases and J dropped 2 bases, with 10 bases sitting between them. The V gene's germline CDR1 is KGHDR and CDR2 SFDVKD. This CDR3 comprises 14 residues. The CDR3 DNA follows: TGTGCCACCAGTGCAGGGCGGTCCACAGATACGCAGTATTTT. This encodes CATSAGRSTDTQYF.

The chain has TRBV12-3 or TRBV12-4 and TRBJ1-5; a weak D match, TRBD1 (6 bases). This CDR3 region has 13 residues. The V end was cut by 8 bases, the J end by 10 bases, with 18 bases between. The CDR3 spells CASCTGWGFPQHF. For the CDR3, the DNA is TGTGCCAGCTGCACAGGGTGGGGTTTTCCCCAGCATTTT.

This chain joins TRBV6-1 and TRBJ1-3; D may be TRBD1 (5 bases). V dropped 2 bases and J dropped 0 bases, with 8 bases sitting between them. CDR3 length: 15 residues. CDR1 is MNHNS and CDR2 is SASEGT in the germline V gene. CDR3: CASSEQGRSGNTIYF. DNA for the CDR3: TGTGCCAGCAGTGAACAGGGCCGCTCTGGAAACACCATATATTTT.

The chain employs TRBV20-1 and TRBJ1-4; tentatively, D is TRBD1 (5 bases). Trimming shortened V by 6 bases and J by 12 bases, and 20 bases separated the two germline ends. Germline V CDR1 and CDR2: DFQATT, SNEGSKA (reference sequence). CDR3 length: 13 amino acids. The DNA for the CDR3 is TGCAGTGCACGTAGTCCCCCCGGGGGTGAACTGTTTTTT. This gives the protein CSARSPPGGELFF.

This clonotype was seen a handful of times. V usage is TRBV28 and J usage is TRBJ1-6, with 7 bases lining up with TRBD1. V lost 5 bases and J lost 7; bases outside the gene matches: 8. Germline CDR1 is MDHEN and CDR2 is SYDVKM. This CDR3 is built from 15 residues. The CDR3 is CASSTGAGGNSPLHF. CDR3 in DNA: TGTGCCAGCAGTACGGGGGCAGGGGGGAATTCACCCCTCCACTTT.

In this sample, this clonotype turned up a few times. The chain employs TRBV19 and TRBJ1-5, with a weak D call TRBD1 (6 bases). The V end lost 7 bases, the J end lost 5 bases, and 24 bases lay between the germline ends. The V gene's germline CDR1 is LNHDA and CDR2 SQIVND (reference sequence). This CDR3 comprises 17 residues. The CDR3 loop is CASTDRWSTAAYQPQHF. The CDR3 DNA is TGTGCCAGTACCGACAGGTGGAGCACGGCAGCCTATCAGCCCCAGCATTTT.

V and J are TRBV7-2 and TRBJ1-2; TRBD1 matches at 8 bases. J gave up 0 bases and V 2 bases, and 11 bases lay outside the gene matches. Germline values: CDR1 SGHTA, CDR2 FQGNSA. This CDR3 contains 18 residues. CDR3 in DNA: TGTGCCAGCAGCTTAATAGTGGGACAGGCGCAAGCTAACTATGGCTACACCTTC. This translates into CASSLIVGQAQANYGYTF.

This clonotype was found a few times. The chain links TRBV6-1 to TRBJ1-5, with D possibly TRBD1 on 5 matching bases. The germline V gene has CDR1 MNHNS and CDR2 SASEGT. The CDR3 covers 12 residues. The V end lost 7 bases, the J end lost 11 bases, and 15 bases lay between the germline ends. The CDR3 is CASMLVQGTQHF. The DNA of the CDR3 is TGTGCCAGCATGTTGGTCCAGGGAACCCAGCATTTT.

The V and J genes are TRBV27 and TRBJ1-5; no clear D. The CDR3 has 13 residues. With 3 bases removed from V and 3 bases from J, the gap between germline ends came to 6 bases. CDR1 and CDR2 from the germline V gene are MNHEY and SMNVEV (reference sequence). The CDR3 DNA follows: TGTGCCAGCAGTTTTATTGTCAATCAGCCCCAGCATTTT. This sequence encodes CASSFIVNQPQHF.

The chain carries TRBV7-2 and TRBJ2-2, with D perhaps matching TRBD1 or TRBD2 (5 bases each). Trimming cost V 3 bases and J 8 bases, with 16 bases left between them. The germline gives CDR1 SGHTA, CDR2 FQGNSA. The CDR3 is 15 amino acids. CDR3 sequence: CASSFRDPSGGELFF. In DNA form, the CDR3 reads TGTGCCAGCAGCTTTCGGGACCCAAGCGGTGGGGAGCTGTTTTTT.

V is TRBV12-3 or TRBV12-4 and J is TRBJ2-2; D perhaps matches TRBD1 (6 bases). This CDR3 region has 14 residues. Between the trimmed V and J ends, which lost 5 bases and 7 bases, there was a span of 14 bases. This CDR3 is CASSAQGVVGELFF. The CDR3 bases are TGTGCCAGCAGTGCACAGGGAGTTGTCGGGGAGCTGTTTTTT.

The V and J genes are TRBV11-2 and TRBJ1-6, with D tentatively TRBD1 (5 bases). Trimming took 1 base from V and 16 from J, leaving 8 bases between them. Germline V gives CDR1 SGHAT, CDR2 FQNNGV. The CDR3 has 11 residues. CDR3 coding DNA: TGTGCCAGCAGCTTAGGGCAGGGACTCCACTTT. It is translated as CASSLGQGLHF.

The J gene is TRBJ1-2, the V gene TRBV28, with 7 nucleotides matching TRBD1. The CDR3 length is 16 residues. Trimming took 8 bases from V and 5 from J; bases not matched to a gene: 17. Germline V CDR1 and CDR2: MDHEN, SYDVKM. CDR3 in amino acids: CASLIGGGGREYGYTF. CDR3 in DNA: TGTGCCAGCCTGATAGGGGGAGGGGGCAGAGAATATGGCTACACCTTC.

The rearrangement links TRBV7-2 to TRBJ1-5, with 10 bases that match TRBD1. Germline values: CDR1 SGHTA, CDR2 FQGNSA. The J segment lost 5 bases and the V segment lost 6 bases, leaving 10 bases of the junction unmatched. The CDR3 extends over 16 amino acids. The CDR3 coding sequence is TGTGCCAGCAGTCCCCGGGACAGGGGTGATTATCAGCCCCAGCATTTT. This translates into CASSPRDRGDYQPQHF.

This clonotype has a single count. The rearrangement links TRBV19 to TRBJ1-2; D is ambiguous. The germline V gene encodes CDR1 LNHDA and CDR2 SQIVND (reference sequence). The CDR3 runs 15 residues. V dropped 3 bases and J dropped 7 bases, with 18 bases sitting between them. The CDR3 here is CASSISLEGLGGYTF. DNA of the CDR3: TGTGCCAGTAGTATTTCGTTGGAGGGATTAGGTGGCTACACCTTC. The variable domain in full, with the rest retrieved from reference TRBV19 and TRBJ1-2, is DGGITQSPKYLFRKEGQNVTLSCEQNLNHDAMYWYRQDPGQGLRLIYYSQIVNDFQKGDIAEGYSVSREKKESFPLTVTSAQKNPTAFYLCASSISLEGLGGYTFGSGTRLTVV.

The chain couples TRBV6-2 or TRBV6-3 to TRBJ2-5; 13 bases are shared with TRBD2. The CDR3 spans 15 residues. V trimming: 5 bases; J trimming: 2 bases; junction bases outside the gene matches: 2. Germline V gives CDR1 MNHEY, CDR2 SVGEGT. CDR3 sequence reads: CASSQGLAGQETQYF. DNA of the CDR3: TGTGCCAGCAGTCAGGGACTAGCGGGACAAGAGACCCAGTACTTC.

The J gene is TRBJ1-2, the V gene TRBV27; D remains unclear. The ends were cut back, 4 bases at V and 2 bases at J, with 14 bases in the middle. CDR1 and CDR2 from the germline V gene are MNHEY and SMNVEV (reference sequence). This CDR3 comprises 15 residues. The CDR3: CASSSRWTANYGYTF. The CDR3 nucleotides read TGTGCCAGCAGTTCACGGTGGACCGCGAACTATGGCTACACCTTC.

The rearrangement uses TRBV7-2 and TRBJ1-5; D remains ambiguous. The germline V gene encodes CDR1 SGHTA and CDR2 FQGNSA. The V and J ends lost 5 bases and 4 bases respectively, with 9 bases between them. CDR3 size: 13 residues. CDR3 in DNA: TGTGCCAGCAGCATCTGCCAAAATCAGCCCCAGCATTTT. It translates to CASSICQNQPQHF.

The table lists this clonotype with a count of one. The CDR3 DNA reads as TGCAGTGCCTCGGGAGGGAATTCACCCCTCCACTTT. This codes for CSASGGNSPLHF. The chain employs TRBV20-1 and TRBJ1-6; D unresolved. CDR1 is DFQATT, CDR2 SNEGSKA, per germline (reference sequence). The CDR3 extends over 12 amino acids. The V gene lost 6 bases and the J gene lost 7 bases, with 10 bases spanning the gap.

The chain couples TRBV6-1 to TRBJ1-2; D uncertain. V lost 7 bases and J 4 bases, leaving 13 bases between the germline ends. Germline CDR1 reads MNHNS; CDR2 reads SASEGT. This CDR3 region has 13 residues. CDR3 coding DNA: TGTGCCAGCACCGATGGACGGACCTATGGCTACACCTTC. It translates to CASTDGRTYGYTF.

The chain employs TRBV6-1 and TRBJ1-2, with D possibly matching TRBD1 (6 bases). Looked up from germline, CDR1 is MNHNS and CDR2 is SASEGT. This CDR3 comprises 16 residues. V lost 8 bases and J 0 bases, leaving 19 bases between the germline ends. As DNA, the CDR3 is TGTGCCAGCTTGGTAACAGGGATAAGGGCTAACTATGGCTACACCTTC. It translates to CASLVTGIRANYGYTF.

V is TRBV15 and J is TRBJ2-6; D is perhaps TRBD1 (5 bases). The CDR3 sequence is 15 residues long. Trimming removed 0 bases at V and 2 bases at J, with 5 bases between. From germline, CDR1 is LNHNV and CDR2 YYDKDF (reference sequence). CDR3 DNA: TGTGCCACCAGCAGAGAAGGGGCTGGGGCCAACGTCCTGACTTTC. This gives the protein CATSREGAGANVLTF.

This clonotype was seen more than once but under ten times. This chain links TRBV20-1 with TRBJ1-2, with D unclear. This CDR3 comprises 13 residues. V was trimmed by 1 base and J by 4 bases, leaving 10 bases between them. Germline-derived CDR1 and CDR2 are DFQATT and SNEGSKA (reference sequence). The CDR3 DNA sequence: TGCAGTGCTAGAGTGCAGGTCGTCTATGGCTACACCTTC. This translates into CSARVQVVYGYTF.

This clonotype was observed a few times. The chain links TRBV7-6 to TRBJ1-1; D gene ambiguous. This CDR3 region has 14 residues. The germline V and J ends were trimmed by 1 base and 2 bases, with 8 bases remaining between them. Germline lookup yields CDR1 SGHVS and CDR2 FNYEAQ. Here the CDR3 DNA reads TGTGCCAGCAGCTTAGGGGGTGGAAACACTGAAGCTTTCTTT. Residues: CASSLGGGNTEAFF.

The CDR3 region is CASSPYSNQPQHF. DNA for the CDR3: TGTGCCAGCTCACCCTATAGCAATCAGCCCCAGCATTTT. The chain uses TRBV18 and TRBJ1-5; D remains ambiguous. Germline assignment: CDR1 KGHSH and CDR2 LQKENI. The CDR3 covers 13 residues. The V and J ends lost 3 bases and 0 bases respectively, with 3 bases between them.

This clonotype has only a few counts. The chain recombines TRBV6-2 or TRBV6-3 with TRBJ1-1, with no clear D. CDR3 length: 14 residues. Trimming stripped 2 bases from V and 3 bases from J, with 10 bases between. The germline V gene encodes CDR1 MNHEY and CDR2 SVGEGT. The CDR3 region has the DNA TGTGCCAGCAGTTACAGGTCGGGTCACACTGAAGCTTTCTTT. Protein: CASSYRSGHTEAFF.

This clonotype was seen only once. V is TRBV6-2 or TRBV6-3 and J is TRBJ2-5; 7 bases are shared with TRBD2. J lost 4 bases, V lost 7 bases, and 18 bases had no gene match. The CDR3 length is 17 residues. Germline V gene data show CDR1 as MNHEY and CDR2 as SVGEGT. CDR3 sequence (DNA): TGTGCCAGCACGGGCCCGTGGCCCGGGGAGGGAAGAGAGACCCAGTACTTC. This codes for CASTGPWPGEGRETQYF.

V usage is TRBV6-1 and J usage is TRBJ2-1; 10 bases map to TRBD2. The V segment lost 4 bases and the J segment 4 bases; nucleotides outside the gene matches: 16. Germline loops: CDR1 MNHNS, CDR2 SASEGT. The CDR3 is 19 amino acids. Here the CDR3 DNA reads TGTGCCAGCAGTGGGTCTAGCGGGAGCTTTCTTGGGTTGTACAATGAGCAGTTCTTC. Its translation: CASSGSSGSFLGLYNEQFF.

The DNA for the CDR3 is TGTGCCAGTAGTACTGGACAGATGAAGCAGTACTTC. Translation: CASSTGQMKQYF. V is TRBV19 and J is TRBJ2-7, with TRBD1 as a possible D gene (6 bases). Looked up from germline, CDR1 is LNHDA and CDR2 is SQIVND (reference sequence). V was shortened by 4 bases and J by 8 bases, with 12 bases between the two germline ends. This CDR3 comprises 12 residues.

This chain joins TRBV24-1 and TRBJ2-1; TRBD2 is a possible D gene (5 bases). The germline V and J ends were trimmed by 1 base and 8 bases, with 20 bases remaining between them. Per the germline V gene, CDR1 is KGHDR and CDR2 is SFDVKD. The length of the CDR3 is 17 residues. Here the CDR3 reads CATSDFRSVRGKDEQFF. DNA of the CDR3: TGTGCCACCAGTGATTTTCGGTCCGTGAGAGGGAAGGATGAGCAGTTCTTC.

The chain links TRBV5-1 to TRBJ1-2; D call uncertain. This CDR3 comprises 14 residues. Trimming shortened V by 4 bases and J by 0 bases, and 10 bases separated the two germline ends. Germline CDR1 reads SGHRS; CDR2 reads YFSETQ. In DNA, the CDR3 is TGCGCCAGCAGCCATCTGAGAACTAACTATGGCTACACCTTC. As protein: CASSHLRTNYGYTF.

The CDR3 DNA sequence: TGTGCCACCAGCAGAGATCCGGGACAGGGCTCCTACGAGCAGTACTTC. This translates into CATSRDPGQGSYEQYF. The rearrangement joins TRBV15 to TRBJ2-7; 9 nucleotides align to TRBD1. Unmatched junction bases numbered 3, after V lost 0 bases and J lost 0 bases. The CDR3 covers 16 residues. The germline V gene encodes CDR1 LNHNV and CDR2 YYDKDF (reference sequence).